Listed below are T cell receptor beta chains from one sample, sequenced in a study of blood T cell repertoires in COVID-19. Here immunoSEQ multiplex PCR was the method, and the copy in TCRdb shows in-frame clones only, minus some. The table has around 250,000 clones, about nine tenths seen once. Sequencing used peripheral blood. These TCRs come from a woman aged 55-70 years who had recovered from COVID-19. Each CDR3 is given with its conserved first and last residue. The D gene is left open where the match is weak. A clone size is listed for some rows: how often the clone was seen (once, few, many), or a class if it is expanded.

TRBJ1-2,TRBV29-1,.,.,TGCAGCGGGGGGCCTTTCTCTAGGAACTATGGCTACACCTTC,CSGGPFSRNYGYTF
TRBJ1-1,TRBV3-1/TRBV3-2,.,.,TGTGCCAGCAGCCACAGGGGCATTTCGAACACTGAAGCTTTCTTT,CASSHRGISNTEAFF
TRBJ2-4,TRBV19,.,.,TGTGCCAGTAATCAGGGCAGACTGCTAGCCAAAAACATTCAGTACTTC,CASNQGRLLAKNIQYF
TRBJ1-5,TRBV15,.,.,TGTGCCACCAGCAGAGATAGGAGCGGACGGCCGGATCAGCCCCAGCATTTT,CATSRDRSGRPDQPQHF
TRBJ2-7,TRBV10-3,.,TRBD2,TGTGCCATCAGTGAGTCTAGCGGGGGGGGCTACGAGCAGTACTTC,CAISESSGGGYEQYF
TRBJ1-2,TRBV10-3,.,TRBD1,TGTGCCATCAGTGAGGGAACAGGGGTGGGGAACTATGGCTACACCTTC,CAISEGTGVGNYGYTF
TRBJ1-4,TRBV28,once,.,TGTGCCAGCACCCAAGGTCCGGGGTTGTCTAATGAAAAACTGTTTTTT,CASTQGPGLSNEKLFF
TRBJ1-5,TRBV19,.,TRBD1,TGTGCCAGTACCGCGACAGGGGGCCGAACTTTAGCCAATCAGCCCCAGCATTTT,CASTATGGRTLANQPQHF
TRBJ2-5,TRBV18,few,TRBD2,TGTGCCAGCTCTCTGCGGACTAGACAAGAGACCCAGTACTTC,CASSLRTRQETQYF
TRBJ1-5,TRBV27,many,.,TGTGCCAGCAGGCCTCCCGGGGGGGACTCGCATCAGCCCCAGCATTTT,CASRPPGGDSHQPQHF
TRBJ2-1,TRBV7-9,.,.,TGTGCCAGCAGCCCAGGATTCAACAATGAGCAGTTCTTC,CASSPGFNNEQFF
TRBJ1-2,TRBV27,.,TRBD1,TGTGCCAGCAGTCTAGGACAGGGGCAGAATGGCTACACCTTC,CASSLGQGQNGYTF
TRBJ2-1,TRBV3-1/TRBV3-2,.,.,TGTGCCAGCAGCCAAGAATGGGGCATTGGGTCCTACAATGAGCAGTTCTTC,CASSQEWGIGSYNEQFF
TRBJ2-2,TRBV9,.,.,TGTGCCAGCAGCGTATGGGGACTTCCTAGCACCGGGGAGCTGTTTTTT,CASSVWGLPSTGELFF
TRBJ2-2,TRBV7-6,few,TRBD2,TGTGCCAGCAGTTTGGGGACTAGCGCCTCCGGGGAGCTGTTTTTT,CASSLGTSASGELFF
TRBJ2-6,TRBV29-1,.,TRBD1,TGCAGCGTTGGGGCCGGGACAGGGATGTCTGGGGCCAACGTCCTGACTTTC,CSVGAGTGMSGANVLTF
TRBJ1-2,TRBV6-1,.,TRBD1,TGTGCCAGCAGTGAAGGCCGAGACAGGGGGCTATTAGATGGCTACACCTTC,CASSEGRDRGLLDGYTF
TRBJ1-2,TRBV7-2,.,.,TGTGCCAGCAGGGGGGGAGGAGCGGGACTCAACTATGGCTACACCTTC,CASRGGGAGLNYGYTF
TRBJ2-5,TRBV5-6,few,TRBD1,TGTGCCAGCACCGGCTTCCGTATGAGGGGGCGCAAAGAGGAGACCCAGTACTTC,CASTGFRMRGRKEETQYF
TRBJ2-3,TRBV4-1,.,TRBD2,TGCGCCAGCAGCCGAGGCCGGGGACTAGCGGGGGCAGATACGCAGTATTTT,CASSRGRGLAGADTQYF
TRBJ1-2,TRBV29-1,.,.,TGCAGCGTTGGGGAGAACTATGGCTACACCTTC,CSVGENYGYTF
TRBJ2-1,TRBV10-3,.,.,TGTGCCATCAGTGAAAATGTCGTTGAGCAGTTCTTC,CAISENVVEQFF
TRBJ2-5,TRBV27,.,TRBD1,TGTGCCAGCAGTTACCTCGGGACAGGGGCCTTGGAGACCCAGTACTTC,CASSYLGTGALETQYF
TRBJ1-5,TRBV5-6,.,TRBD1,TGTGCCAGCAGCAGACTCCGGGACAGGGACAATCAGCCCCAGCATTTT,CASSRLRDRDNQPQHF
TRBJ2-2,TRBV28,.,.,TGTGCCAGCAGTCCGTACAGGGTCCCTACCGGGGAGCTGTTTTTT,CASSPYRVPTGELFF
TRBJ2-3,TRBV6-2/TRBV6-3,.,.,TGTGCCAGCAGTTACGGGCGGGACACAGATACGCAGTATTTT,CASSYGRDTDTQYF
TRBJ2-5,TRBV7-3,.,TRBD1,TGTGCCAGCAGTCTGGACAGGGGGCCAGGGGAGACCCAGTACTTC,CASSLDRGPGETQYF
TRBJ1-2,TRBV27,.,.,TGTGCCAGCAGCGGGAGGACGGACTTTGGGTATGGCTACACCTTC,CASSGRTDFGYGYTF
TRBJ1-5,TRBV2,.,TRBD1,TGTGCCAGCAGTTGGACAGGGGGCAATCAGCCCCAGCATTTT,CASSWTGGNQPQHF
TRBJ2-3,TRBV7-9,.,.,TGTGCCAGCATCCCGCTAGCCGCTAGCACAGATACGCAGTATTTT,CASIPLAASTDTQYF
TRBJ1-4,TRBV7-9,.,.,TGTGCCAGCAGCCTAGGGAATGGAGTTAATGAAAAACTGTTTTTT,CASSLGNGVNEKLFF
TRBJ2-3,TRBV7-9,once,TRBD1,TGTGCCAGCAGCACCCGGGACAGGGGATTTTCGGGCCCAGGGGGGGATACGCAGTATTTT,CASSTRDRGFSGPGGDTQYF